This T cell receptor beta chain is from a study of cytomegalovirus exposure and HLA in healthy donors (dated by TCRdb to between 2016 and 2019). With regard to the full study: An earlier analysis of roughly 500 of the donors reported 250 to 350 Gb of sequence data and 117 million unique TCR beta sequences from 150 million to 200 million T cells. A later analysis re-examined previously published TCR beta repertoires from 610 or so donors and added high-resolution HLA genotyping to investigate patterns of TCR occurrence. The number of donors typed differed by locus, with 629-630 for A, B, C, DRB1 and DQB1, 522 for DQA1, about 610 for DPA1, and around 460 for DPB1. HLA typing covered class I and class II loci at four-digit resolution. Approximately 300 gigabases of sequencing data and approximately 85 million unique TCR sequences were included in an early release covering roughly 600 HLA-typed donors. The study profiled the T cell repertoires of 550 to 700 subjects by immunosequencing and related them to cytomegalovirus serostatus. In addition to the first cohort of 666 subjects, a separate validation cohort of under 150 different subjects was used. Alongside the repertoire data, information on donor age, sex, ethnicity and CMV serostatus was compiled. To predict cytomegalovirus infection status, the study brought together high-throughput TCR immunosequencing, statistical association of individual TCRs with disease status, and machine learning. The study aimed to test whether signatures of past pathogen exposure could be identified by cataloging public T cell receptors. In a later genetic analysis, genome-wide SNP genotypes for about 60% of the 666 donors were used, and that subset was treated as a discovery cohort. All discovery cohort repertoires had been generated on a single sequencing platform. Among the roughly 400 genotyped donors, around 81% belonged to the genetic ancestry cluster associated with self-reported Caucasian donors. Because of strong linkage in the cohort, a few DR-DQ haplotypes were treated as single units for association and clustering. An earlier analysis of 500 to 750 of the donors applied high-throughput TCR beta sequencing to assess whether each TCR beta V gene segment acted as functional or pseudogenic. The later analysis used no new phenotypic data to find candidate immune exposures, relying instead on TCR beta sequences and their occurrence across donors. Among roughly 400 genotyped donors of the cohort, an average of about 220,000 unique TCR beta nucleotide sequences was sequenced per donor, of which about 18% were non-productive. Summary of the overall study and its limitations: Some 15 rarely observed V segments, including chromosome 9 orphons, were excluded from the earlier analysis of some 590 of the donors because counts were too low. A group of highly shared sequence variants was considered likely to be a technical artifact of the sequencing pipeline. In a later analysis, HLA-associated TCR beta chains were found to be more clonally expanded and to have lower generation probabilities than equally common non-associated chains. For the cohort, immune exposure information was limited to CMV serostatus. Strong co-occurrence of HLA alleles, especially DR and DQ, made assigning TCR associations to individual alleles difficult. Because the 87-base-pair reads could not distinguish some IMGT-functional V segments, including TRBV6-2 and TRBV6-3, those segments were excluded. It was suggested by the authors that the approach could potentially be generalized to other disease states and immunological phenotypes. Most TCR sequences were observed very rarely across donors, whereas some public TCRs were present in many individuals. Presence/absence analyses assumed roughly uniform sequencing depth across donors, an assumption that may not hold. In a later genetic analysis, fewer N-insertions in productive TCRs were reported among donors in an Asian-associated ancestry cluster than the roughly 670-donor mean. According to a later analysis, parvovirus B19, influenza, CMV and Epstein-Barr virus appeared linked to several top co-occurrence clusters. V-gene and J-gene trimming of TCR beta chains was associated with a missense DCLRE1C variant in a later genetic analysis, and the association was replicated in an independent cohort. In a later analysis, some 18,000 TCR beta sequences were associated with specific HLA alleles at a false discovery rate of 0.05. Correlated functional status among segregating V segments might be attributable to linkage disequilibrium, but an unknown experimental factor could not be ruled out. A few of the identified cytomegalovirus-associated TCR beta chains were confirmed in vitro to be specific for cytomegalovirus antigens. A total of about 150 TCR beta chains were listed by the study as associated with cytomegalovirus. A later analysis found that most CMV-associated TCR beta chains appeared HLA-restricted, with HLA associations seemingly driven largely by CMV exposure. A further reported finding was that TCR beta sequences accurately predicted the HLA-A and HLA-B alleles for most subjects in the first cohort. HLA typing was unavailable for some donors at each locus, so association tests used only the typed subset. In an earlier analysis of some 500 of the donors, most TCR beta V segments appeared in productive rearrangements about 87% or about 30% of the time, broadly matching IMGT annotations. In both the original and validation cohorts, the classifier was reported to diagnose cytomegalovirus status with high specificity and sensitivity. This cohort had only TCR beta chains sequenced, and the lack of alpha or paired-chain data limited which features could be detected. According to a later analysis, TCR association rates differed among HLA loci, with DRB1 alleles showing the most associated TCRs and HLA-C alleles showing the fewest.

In total, approximately 700 healthy bone marrow donors made up the cohort. Cohort members were all nominally healthy when sampled, although unrecorded immune exposures were likely present. The donor tested CMV seronegative, placing the donor among the 352 seronegative members of the cohort. A peripheral blood sample was provided by each donor, and peripheral blood mononuclear cells were used for TCR beta sequencing. The Qiagen DNeasy Blood Extraction Kit was used to extract genomic DNA from the blood cell samples. The CDR3 spans 14 residues, from the cysteine through the phenylalanine. The kept DNA is CDR3 alone, 42 bases in frame from the first base. V has 3 bases trimmed and J has 6 bases trimmed; junction bases matching no gene number 6. CDR1 and CDR2 (MDHEN, SYDVKM) derive from the germline V gene. Library generation was performed with the immunoSEQ multiplex PCR assay. For the multiplex PCR, a mixture combining 60 forward primers for TCR Vbeta segments and 13 reverse primers for TCR Jbeta segments was used. The CDR3 region of rearranged TCR beta genes was amplified from genomic DNA by a multiplex PCR assay. The Illumina HiSeq System was used to sequence the amplified TCR beta libraries as 87-base-pair reads. Processing in the source paper ran as follows. Across the 666 repertoires, a later analysis counted some 80 million unique TCR beta chains, 9 million to 14 million of which were shared by at least two donors. To remove PCR and sequencing errors, raw reads were error-corrected and collapsed into unique sequences using a nearest-neighbor algorithm that merged closely related sequences. V, D and J gene segments were assigned by aligning CDR3 sequences to IMGT reference sequences. For a sequence to be retained, at least a six-nucleotide match to both a V gene segment and a J gene segment was required. Rearrangements were called productive when the CDR3 lacked stop codons and stayed in frame with V and J; all others were non-productive. CDR3 was defined according to IMGT convention as the region running from the second conserved V-encoded cysteine to the conserved J-encoded phenylalanine. The earlier analysis of about 620 of the donors excluded sequences that lacked an unambiguous match to a single V gene segment. In an earlier analysis of more than 500 of the donors, a V segment was called functional when productive rearrangements were above 56.7%, and segregating when the standard deviation between donors exceeded 5%. A statistical classification framework was built to diagnose cytomegalovirus status from the catalog of TCR beta chain sequences. A later analysis assigned V and J genes by comparing TCR nucleotide sequences with IMGT/GENE-DB human TR gene sequences. The TCRdist pipeline was used in a later analysis to assign CDR3 sequences and most-parsimonious VDJ recombination scenarios. In a later analysis, each TCR beta chain was defined by its CDR3 amino acid sequence together with its V-gene family, and reads without a unique V-gene family were excluded. In a later analysis, a few hundred highly shared, low-generation-probability nucleotide sequences were removed to address suspected cross-contamination and a sequencing artifact. In a later analysis, a clonal expansion index was calculated for each public chain from normalized within-repertoire ranks of inferred template counts. A later analysis computed generation probabilities with a VDJ recombination model fitted to out-of-frame rearrangements, and checked the results against IGoR. In a later analysis, hypergeometric tests were used to score TCR-TCR, TCR-HLA and TCR-CMV co-occurrence, with a repertoire-size bias correction applied to TCR pairs. A later analysis estimated false discovery rates by permuting HLA or CMV assignments 20 times. A later analysis grouped co-occurring TCRs with DBSCAN, adding TCRdist sequence similarity when clustering within HLA-allele-positive subsets. Repertoires with fewer than 30,000 or more than 120,000 public chains were left out of co-occurrence clustering, as were about five repertoires with anomalous nucleotide sharing. TCRdb took over this immuneACCESS table, retaining in-frame rearrangements with V and J assigned. Such tables are incomplete; in checked studies, under half of the missing clones stem from an unresolved V gene, and the remainder is unexplained. V, J and clone size were drawn from that table, and D and trimming were deduced from the DNA. Recorded for this sample are 120,000 or so clones; roughly 80% of them occurred a single time. The ten most abundant clones make up 2% to 3% of the sample.

Notes on this clone: The target of this receptor is not known. There are no base qualities to consult, and no much larger clone falls within one base.

Input material: PBMCs. The V and J genes are TRBV28 and TRBJ1-2, with 8 bases matching TRBD1. The receptor's source is a man aged 25 to 45 in good health and CMV-seronegative. The CDR3 corresponds to CASSFGQGIHGYTF. The DNA reads as follows: TGTGCCAGCAGTTTCGGACAGGGAATCCATGGCTACACCTTC.